This T cell receptor beta chain was found in a study of shared clonotypes between healthy human individuals. The length of the CDR3 is 10 residues. The V gene lost 4 bases and the J gene lost 9 bases, with 9 bases spanning the gap. The germline V gene has CDR1 DFQATT and CDR2 SNEGSKA (reference sequence). The protocol was immunoSEQ multiplex PCR, while the TCRdb copy is restricted to in-frame clones and leaves out a portion. The repertoire holds about a million clones, with 60% to 85% as singletons. This clonotype was sampled from a man between 18 and 29 years old in good health. Some clones in this sample may be carry-over from other donors' samples. V and J are TRBV20-1 and TRBJ2-5; D gene ambiguous. The sample taken for sequencing was memory CD4+ T cells from PBMCs. Subset described: CD45RA-negative fraction. The CDR3 loop is CSAKAEAQYF. The CDR3 nucleotides read TGCAGTGCTAAAGCTGAGGCCCAGTACTTC.